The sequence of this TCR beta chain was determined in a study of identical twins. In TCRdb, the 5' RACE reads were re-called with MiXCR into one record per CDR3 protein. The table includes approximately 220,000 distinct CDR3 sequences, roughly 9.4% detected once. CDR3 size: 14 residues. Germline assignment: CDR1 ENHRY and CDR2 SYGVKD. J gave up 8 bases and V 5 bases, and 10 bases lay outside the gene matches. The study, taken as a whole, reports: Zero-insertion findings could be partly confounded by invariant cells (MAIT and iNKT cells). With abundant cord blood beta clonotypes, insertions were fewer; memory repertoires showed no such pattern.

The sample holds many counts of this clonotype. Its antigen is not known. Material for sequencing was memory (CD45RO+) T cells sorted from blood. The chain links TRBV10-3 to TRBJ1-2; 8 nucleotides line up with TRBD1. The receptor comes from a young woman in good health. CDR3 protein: CAISLGTGPQGYTF. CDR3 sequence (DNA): TGTGCCATCAGTCTTGGGACAGGCCCGCAGGGCTACACCTTC.